These 23 T cell receptor beta chains were all obtained from the same sample, sequenced in a study of regulatory T cells in long-lasting Graves disease. Investigators prepared the TCR beta libraries by applying iRepertoire HTBI primers and Arm-PCR of CDR3 regions. In TCRdb, the multiplex PCR reads were re-called with MiXCR into one record per CDR3 protein. The sample includes hundreds of thousands of distinct CDR3 sequences, 13% of them seen just once. The sample's time point: newly diagnosed GD, antithyroid drugs for less than 3 months. Researchers made the TCR library from RNA that was extracted from PBMCs. These data are also associated with another study on T cells in Graves' hyperthyroidism and ophthalmopathy.

This sample comprised peripheral blood mononuclear cells (PBMCs), obtained at new diagnosis, from a patient treated with antithyroid drugs. The receptors derive from a man aged 25-45 years with Graves disease.

This clonotype was counted at least ten times. V and J are TRBV11-2 and TRBJ2-7, with 8 nucleotides matching TRBD2. Germline loops: CDR1 SGHAT, CDR2 FQNNGV. The length of the CDR3 is 15 residues. V lost 0 bases, J lost 4 bases, and 5 bases stayed unmatched. The CDR3 loop reads CASSLDIQREYEQYF. CDR3 nucleotides: TGTGCCAGCAGCTTAGATATCCAGCGGGAGTACGAGCAGTACTTC.

There are a few counts of this clonotype. The rearrangement uses TRBV7-9 and TRBJ1-1, with D possibly TRBD1 on 6 matching bases. In germline, CDR1 is SEHNR, CDR2 FQNEAQ (reference sequence). Trimming stripped 1 base from V and 9 bases from J, with 12 bases between. This CDR3 comprises 13 residues. DNA of the CDR3: TGTGCCAGCAGCTTAGATCCAGGGGTACAAGCTTTCTTT. It encodes CASSLDPGVQAFF.

This clonotype has only a few counts. CDR3 sequence reads: CASGTGNSYNEQFF. CDR3 DNA sequence: TGCGCCAGCGGGACGGGTAATTCCTACAATGAGCAGTTCTTC. V usage is TRBV5-1 and J usage is TRBJ2-1; perhaps D is TRBD1 or TRBD2 (5 bases each). Per germline, CDR1 SGHRS and CDR2 YFSETQ. This CDR3 is built from 14 residues. V was clipped by 7 bases and J by 1 base, with 12 bases between them.

Comment on this clonotype: This may come from a read error, since a much larger clone is one base off. The chain uses TRBV6-1 and TRBJ1-2; 8 nucleotides match TRBD1. The germline V gene has CDR1 MNHNS and CDR2 SASEGT. The junction had 6 bases not matched to a gene; V was cut back by 6 bases and J by 6 bases. The CDR3 spans 13 residues. Here the CDR3 DNA reads TGTGCCAGCAGGAGACAGGGGACGGATGGCTACACCTTC. Its translation: CASRRQGTDGYTF.

In its sample, this clonotype was seen many times. CDR3 sequence: CASSVGEETQYF. The CDR3 bases are TGTGCCAGCAGTGTAGGTGAAGAGACCCAGTACTTC. The rearrangement uses TRBV2 and TRBJ2-5; D is uncertain. V dropped 4 bases and J dropped 3 bases, with 6 bases sitting between them. This CDR3 is built from 12 residues. Germline CDR1 reads SNHLY; CDR2 reads FYNNEI. Using reference TRBV2 and TRBJ2-5 for the parts outside the CDR3, the full variable domain is EPEVTQTPSHQVTQMGQEVILRCVPISNHLYFYWYRQILGQKVEFLVSFYNNEISEKSEIFDDQFSVERPDGSNFTLKIRSTKLEDSAMYFCASSVGEETQYFGPGTRLLVL.

This clonotype was seen repeatedly, ten times or more. This chain uses TRBV11-2 with TRBJ1-6, with D hard to call. Per germline, CDR1 SGHAT and CDR2 FQNNGV. The V end was cut by 0 bases, the J end by 7 bases, with 10 bases between. The CDR3 is 15 residues long. The CDR3 DNA follows: TGTGCCAGCAGCTTAGAACGGGTGTGGAATTCACCCCTCCACTTT. Translating gives CASSLERVWNSPLHF.

The CDR3 loop reads CATSEGTLATNEKLFF. In DNA, the CDR3 is TGTGCCACCAGTGAGGGGACACTTGCAACTAATGAAAAACTGTTTTTT. This rearrangement joins TRBV24-1 to TRBJ1-4; possible D gene TRBD1, 6 bases. V was cut by 4 bases and J by 0 bases, with 11 bases left in between. The CDR3 is 16 residues long. Germline V lookup: CDR1 KGHDR, CDR2 SFDVKD.

In this sample, this clonotype turned up a few times. V usage is TRBV6-5 and J usage is TRBJ2-7, with 11 nucleotides matching TRBD2. Germline V gene lookup returns CDR1 MNHEY and CDR2 SVGAGI. The CDR3 consists of 14 residues. The junction had 3 bases not matched to a gene; V was cut back by 2 bases and J by 6 bases. DNA for the CDR3: TGTGCCAGCAGTTACCTAGCGGGAGGCATCGAGCAGTACTTC. Protein product: CASSYLAGGIEQYF.

This clonotype has ten or more counts. V is TRBV7-9 and J is TRBJ2-5, with D possibly being TRBD1 (6 bases). The V end lost 5 bases, the J end lost 5 bases, and 12 bases lay between the germline ends. The CDR3 has 13 residues. Looked up from germline, CDR1 is SEHNR and CDR2 is FQNEAQ (reference sequence). The CDR3 DNA reads as TGTGCCAGCAGCAAGGACAGAGAGGAGACCCAGTACTTC. As protein: CASSKDREETQYF.

The chain employs TRBV30 and TRBJ2-3; D ambiguous. V lost 0 bases and J 4 bases, leaving 11 bases between the germline ends. This CDR3 spans 14 amino acids. From germline, CDR1 is GTSNPN and CDR2 SVGIG (reference sequence). CDR3 in DNA: TGTGCCTGGAGTGTCGTGCCCTCCCCAGATACGCAGTATTTT. This sequence encodes CAWSVVPSPDTQYF.

Ten or more counts support this clonotype. This sequence joins TRBV6-1 and TRBJ2-7; TRBD1 aligns across 12 bases. The CDR3 runs to 14 residues. Germline V gene lookup returns CDR1 MNHNS and CDR2 SASEGT. V dropped 5 bases and J dropped 7; count of bases not matched to a gene: 6. The chain's CDR3 is CASSRGQGAEEQYF. CDR3 in DNA: TGTGCCAGCAGTAGGGGACAGGGGGCGGAAGAGCAGTACTTC.

This clonotype was recorded many times. V and J are TRBV12-3 or TRBV12-4 and TRBJ1-2, with D possibly TRBD1 on 6 matching bases. The CDR3 totals 14 residues. V lost 3 bases, J lost 3 bases, and 11 bases lay in between. This CDR3 reads CASSLGAGDYGYTF. The DNA for the CDR3 is TGTGCCAGCAGTTTGGGGGCGGGGGACTATGGCTACACCTTC.

V gene TRBV5-6 combines with J gene TRBJ1-4; D unresolved. The CDR3 loop spans 12 amino acids. Trimming pared 2 bases from V and 5 bases from J, leaving 4 bases between. Germline CDR1 and CDR2: SGHDT and YYEEEE. The chain's CDR3 is CASSFQNEKLFF. The CDR3 DNA sequence: TGTGCCAGCAGCTTCCAGAATGAAAAACTGTTTTTT.

The chain employs TRBV20-1 and TRBJ2-1; 9 positions match TRBD2. This CDR3 contains 14 residues. V shed 7 bases and J 5 bases; nucleotides not matched to a gene: 9. Germline V gene lookup returns CDR1 DFQATT and CDR2 SNEGSKA (reference sequence). The CDR3 here is CSGDGGRGNNEQFF. DNA of the CDR3: TGCAGTGGGGATGGCGGGAGGGGAAACAATGAGCAGTTCTTC.

This clonotype was detected ten times or more. The J gene is TRBJ2-6, the V gene TRBV12-3 or TRBV12-4; D could derive from TRBD1 or TRBD2 (6 bases each). The CDR3 totals 15 residues. The V end lost 5 bases, the J end lost 3 bases, and 11 bases lay between the germline ends. The CDR3 DNA reads as TGTGCCAGCAGTCCGGGGGCGGTTGGGGCCAACGTCCTGACTTTC. Its translation: CASSPGAVGANVLTF.

Concerning this clonotype itself: A far larger clone is one base from this, pointing to a likely read error. CDR3: CASSSGGTSYSYEQYF. DNA for the CDR3: TGTGCCAGCAGCTCAGGAGGGACTAGCTACTCCTACGAGCAGTACTTC. The genes are TRBV7-9 and TRBJ2-7, with TRBD2 identical over 9 bases. Germline CDR1 SEHNR, CDR2 FQNEAQ (reference sequence). V dropped 4 bases and J dropped 0; count of bases not matched to a gene: 7. The CDR3 totals 16 residues.

The V and J genes are TRBV9 and TRBJ2-3; TRBD2 matches 13 bases. The CDR3 is made up of 16 amino acids. CDR1 is SGDLS and CDR2 is YYNGEE in the germline V gene. The V gene end was trimmed by 3 bases and the J gene end by 3 bases; junction bases not matched to a gene: 4. CDR3 in amino acids: CASSDGLAGDTDTQYF. The CDR3 DNA is TGTGCCAGCAGCGACGGACTAGCGGGAGATACAGATACGCAGTATTTT.

Points on this clonotype: Since a much larger clone is just one base distant, this may be a read error. In this CDR3 the conserved last residue, phenylalanine or tryptophan, is missing, so a read error is likely. This chain links TRBV12-3 or TRBV12-4 with TRBJ1-1; perhaps TRBD1 as D (5 bases). This CDR3 has 17 amino acids. With 4 bases removed from V and 1 base from J, the gap between germline ends came to 19 bases. The CDR3 DNA follows: TGTGCCAGCAGTTGGGGGAGTCGGGGAAGGACGAACACTGAAGCTTTCTCT. It specifies CASSWGSRGRTNTEAFS.

This clonotype has a count of ten or more. The chain joins TRBV5-1 to TRBJ2-7, with a weak D call TRBD2 (6 bases). Trimming left V 2 bases short and J 2 bases short, with 14 bases between. The CDR3 totals 15 residues. Per the germline V gene, CDR1 is SGHRS and CDR2 is YFSETQ. This CDR3 is CASSFSGSLPYEQYF. The CDR3 region has the DNA TGCGCCAGCAGCTTTTCCGGGAGTCTTCCCTACGAGCAGTACTTC.

This clonotype was counted at least ten times. The chain links TRBV20-1 to TRBJ2-5; perhaps D is TRBD1 or TRBD2 (6 bases each). This CDR3 is built from 14 residues. Per germline, CDR1 DFQATT and CDR2 SNEGSKA (reference sequence). V shed 7 bases and J shed 2 bases, with 17 bases lying between them. The CDR3 spells CSVQGGYSQETQYF. CDR3 nucleotides: TGCAGTGTCCAAGGGGGGTACTCTCAAGAGACCCAGTACTTC.

This clonotype has at least ten counts. V and J are TRBV7-2 and TRBJ2-5; D not resolved. The CDR3 runs 15 residues. Trimming shortened V by 1 base and J by 5 bases, and 14 bases separated the two germline ends. Germline loops: CDR1 SGHTA, CDR2 FQGNSA. The CDR3 here is CASSLGPRDWETQYF. The CDR3 bases are TGTGCCAGCAGCTTAGGCCCGAGAGATTGGGAGACCCAGTACTTC.

This clonotype turned up a few times. The chain carries TRBV4-1 and TRBJ1-5; a possible D gene is TRBD1 (5 bases). The CDR3 has 18 residues. CDR1 and CDR2 (germline): MGHRA, YSYEKL. V was pared by 5 bases and J by 1 base, with 21 bases between. DNA of the CDR3: TGCGCCAGCAGCTCCCCGGGACCCTCCCAAAAGAGCAATCAGCCCCAGCATTTT. It translates to CASSSPGPSQKSNQPQHF.

J is TRBJ2-1 and V is TRBV20-1; the match to TRBD2 covers 11 bases. The CDR3 has 15 residues. From germline, CDR1 is DFQATT and CDR2 SNEGSKA (reference sequence). DNA for the CDR3: TGCAGGGTGGTGAAACTAGCGGGAGACGGCGGTGAGCAGTTCTTC. Protein product: CRVVKLAGDGGEQFF.